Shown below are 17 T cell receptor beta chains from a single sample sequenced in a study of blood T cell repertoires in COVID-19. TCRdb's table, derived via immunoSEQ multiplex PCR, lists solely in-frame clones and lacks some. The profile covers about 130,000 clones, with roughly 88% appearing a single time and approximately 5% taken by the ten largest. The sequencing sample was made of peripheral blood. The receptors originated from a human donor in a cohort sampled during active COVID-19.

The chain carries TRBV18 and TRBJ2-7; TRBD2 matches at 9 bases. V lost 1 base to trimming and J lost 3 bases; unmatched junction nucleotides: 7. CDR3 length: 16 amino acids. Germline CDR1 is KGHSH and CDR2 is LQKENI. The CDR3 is CASSPRTGTSLYEQYF. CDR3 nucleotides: TGTGCCAGCTCACCACGTACCGGGACTAGCCTCTACGAGCAGTACTTC.

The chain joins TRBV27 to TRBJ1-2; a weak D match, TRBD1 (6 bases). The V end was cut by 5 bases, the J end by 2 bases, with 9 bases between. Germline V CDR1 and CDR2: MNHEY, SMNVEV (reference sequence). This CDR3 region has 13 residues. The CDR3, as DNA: TGTGCCAGCAGTCGAACAGGGAACTATGGCTACACCTTC. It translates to CASSRTGNYGYTF.

The DNA for the CDR3 is TGTGCCAGCAGCCAGGGACAGACCCTTTACACTGAAGCTTTCTTT. This codes for CASSQGQTLYTEAFF. The chain recombines TRBV7-9 with TRBJ1-1; 7 positions agree with TRBD1. Germline V lookup: CDR1 SEHNR, CDR2 FQNEAQ (reference sequence). The CDR3 runs to 15 residues. V lost 5 bases to trimming and J lost 3 bases; unmatched junction nucleotides: 9.

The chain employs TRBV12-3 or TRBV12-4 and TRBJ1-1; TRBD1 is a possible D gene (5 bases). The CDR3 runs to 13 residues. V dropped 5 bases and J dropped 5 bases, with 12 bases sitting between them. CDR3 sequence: CASSPRGWTEAFF. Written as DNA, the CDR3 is TGTGCCAGCAGTCCCCGGGGGTGGACTGAAGCTTTCTTT.

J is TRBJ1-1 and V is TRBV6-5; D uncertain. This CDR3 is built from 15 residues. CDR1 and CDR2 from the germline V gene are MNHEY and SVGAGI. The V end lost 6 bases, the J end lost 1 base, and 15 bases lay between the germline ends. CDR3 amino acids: CASRPGWEGNTEAFF. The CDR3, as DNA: TGTGCCAGCAGACCGGGGTGGGAGGGGAACACTGAAGCTTTCTTT.

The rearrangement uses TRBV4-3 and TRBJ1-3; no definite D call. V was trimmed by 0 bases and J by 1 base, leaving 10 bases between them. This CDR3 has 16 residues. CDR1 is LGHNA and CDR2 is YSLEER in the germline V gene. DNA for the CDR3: TGCGCCAGCAGCCAAGATCGGGTGGAGTCTGGAAACACCATATATTTT. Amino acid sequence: CASSQDRVESGNTIYF.

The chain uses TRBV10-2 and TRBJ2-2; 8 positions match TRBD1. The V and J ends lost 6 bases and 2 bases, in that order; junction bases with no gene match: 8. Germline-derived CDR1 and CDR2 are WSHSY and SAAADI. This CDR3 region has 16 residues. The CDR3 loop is CASRSSDRGNTGELFF. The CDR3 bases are TGCGCCAGCAGATCCTCCGACAGGGGAAACACCGGGGAGCTGTTTTTT.

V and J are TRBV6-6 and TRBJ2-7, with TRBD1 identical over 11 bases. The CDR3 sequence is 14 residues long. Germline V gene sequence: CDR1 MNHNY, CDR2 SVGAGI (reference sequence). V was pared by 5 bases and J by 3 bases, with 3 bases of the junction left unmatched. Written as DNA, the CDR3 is TGTGCCAGCAGTAAGGGACAGGGGGTCTACGAGCAGTACTTC. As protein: CASSKGQGVYEQYF.

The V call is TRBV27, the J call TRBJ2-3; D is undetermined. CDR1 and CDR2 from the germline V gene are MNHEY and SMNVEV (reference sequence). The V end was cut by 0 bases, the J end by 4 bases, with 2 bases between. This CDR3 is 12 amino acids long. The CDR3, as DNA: TGTGCCAGCAGTTTATCCGCAGATACGCAGTATTTT. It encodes CASSLSADTQYF.

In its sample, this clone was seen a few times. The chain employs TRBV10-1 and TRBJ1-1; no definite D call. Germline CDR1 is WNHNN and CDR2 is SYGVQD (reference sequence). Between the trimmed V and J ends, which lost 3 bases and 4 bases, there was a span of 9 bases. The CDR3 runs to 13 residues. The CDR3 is CASSELVATEAFF. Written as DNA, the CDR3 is TGCGCCAGCAGTGAATTGGTGGCCACTGAAGCTTTCTTT.

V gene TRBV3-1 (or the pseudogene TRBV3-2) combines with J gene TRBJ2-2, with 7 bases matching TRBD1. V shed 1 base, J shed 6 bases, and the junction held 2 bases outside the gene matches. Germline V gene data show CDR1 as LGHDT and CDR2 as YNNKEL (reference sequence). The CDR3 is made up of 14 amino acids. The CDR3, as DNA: TGTGCCAGCAGCCAAGTCACAGGGGCCGGGGAGCTGTTTTTT. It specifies CASSQVTGAGELFF.

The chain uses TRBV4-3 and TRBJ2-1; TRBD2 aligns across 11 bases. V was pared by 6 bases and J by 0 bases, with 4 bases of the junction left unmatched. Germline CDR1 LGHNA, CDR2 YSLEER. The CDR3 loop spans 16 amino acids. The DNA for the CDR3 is TGCGCCAGCAGAATCACTAGCGGGAGCTCCTACAATGAGCAGTTCTTC. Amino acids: CASRITSGSSYNEQFF.

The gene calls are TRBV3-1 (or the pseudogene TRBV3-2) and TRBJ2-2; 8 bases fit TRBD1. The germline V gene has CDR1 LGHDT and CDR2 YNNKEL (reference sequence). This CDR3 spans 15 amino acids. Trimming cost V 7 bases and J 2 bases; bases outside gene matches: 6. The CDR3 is CASTRTGSNTGELFF. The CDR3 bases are TGTGCCAGCACCAGGACAGGGAGTAACACCGGGGAGCTGTTTTTT.

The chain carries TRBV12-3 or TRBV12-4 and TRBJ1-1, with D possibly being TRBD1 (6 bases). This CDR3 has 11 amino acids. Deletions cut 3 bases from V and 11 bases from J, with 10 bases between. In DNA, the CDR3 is TGTGCCAGCAGTTTCAAGGGGGAGGCTTTCTTT. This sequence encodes CASSFKGEAFF.

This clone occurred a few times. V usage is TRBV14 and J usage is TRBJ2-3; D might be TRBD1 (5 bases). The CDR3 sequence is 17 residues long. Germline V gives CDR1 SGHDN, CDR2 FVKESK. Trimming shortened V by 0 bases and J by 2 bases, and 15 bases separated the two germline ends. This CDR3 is CASSQDVRAVITDTQYF. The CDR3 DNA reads TGTGCCAGCAGCCAAGATGTCAGGGCCGTAATCACAGATACGCAGTATTTT.

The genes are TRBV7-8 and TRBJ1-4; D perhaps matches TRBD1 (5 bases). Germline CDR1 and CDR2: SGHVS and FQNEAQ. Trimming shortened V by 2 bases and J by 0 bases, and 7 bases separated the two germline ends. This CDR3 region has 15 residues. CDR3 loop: CASSLQQATNEKLFF. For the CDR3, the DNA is TGTGCCAGCAGCTTACAACAGGCAACTAATGAAAAACTGTTTTTT.

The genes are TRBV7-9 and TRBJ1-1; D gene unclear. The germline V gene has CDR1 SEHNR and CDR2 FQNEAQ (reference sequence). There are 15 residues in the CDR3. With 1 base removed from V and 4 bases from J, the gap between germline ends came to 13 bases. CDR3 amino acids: CASSLVSGSGTEAFF. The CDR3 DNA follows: TGTGCCAGCAGCTTAGTGTCGGGATCGGGCACTGAAGCTTTCTTT. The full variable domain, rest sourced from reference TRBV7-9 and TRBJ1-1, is DTGVSQNPRHKITKRGQNVTFRCDPISEHNRLYWYRQTLGQGPEFLTYFQNEAQLEKSRLLSDRFSAERPKGSFSTLEIQRTEQGDSAMYLCASSLVSGSGTEAFFGQGTRLTVV.